What follows is one T cell receptor beta chain and its context. The record originates from a study of blood T cell repertoires in COVID-19. Study background: The United States, Italy and Spain provided the acute and convalescent COVID-19 samples. The cDNA or gDNA used as material had been derived from T cells, B-cell-depleted T cells, or PBMCs.

In germline, CDR1 is MNHEY, CDR2 SVGAGI. The CDR3 totals 15 residues. Germline trimming cut 6 bases from V and 7 bases from J; bases unmatched to any gene: 9. Per the original data handling: Reference gene primers were amplified, and this amplification served to estimate nucleated cell counts. Sequenced by immunoSEQ multiplex PCR; TCRdb stores in-frame clones only, minus some. V and J calls plus clone size are reproduced from that table; the DNA served to infer D and trimming. The sample comprises approximately 140,000 clones, 70% to 90% of which are singletons, and approximately 2.7% rests with the top ten.

This chain joins TRBV6-5 and TRBJ1-6; 7 nucleotides match TRBD1. Material: peripheral blood. The receptor's source is a woman aged 40 to 55 with active or convalescent COVID-19. The CDR3 here is CASRLHDRVNSPLHF. For the CDR3, the DNA is TGTGCCAGCAGACTCCATGACAGGGTCAATTCACCCCTCCACTTT.